Listed here are 19 T cell receptor beta chains from one sample, sequenced in a study of T cell changes during pregnancy in multiple sclerosis. Repertoires were generated with immunoSEQ multiplex PCR, while TCRdb's copy carries only in-frame clones and drops some. The sample lists approximately 63,000 clones, approximately 92% occurring once. The sample consisted of peripheral blood, taken in the third trimester of pregnancy. Source of these receptors: a female donor in good health, enrolled as a control in a pregnancy study.

The V and J genes are TRBV9 and TRBJ2-3; TRBD1 matches at 9 bases. The CDR3 consists of 14 residues. Trimming cost V 7 bases and J 2 bases; bases outside gene matches: 5. Germline V CDR1 and CDR2: SGDLS, YYNGEE. In nucleotides, the CDR3 is TGTGCCAGCGGGGACAGGGACCTCACAGATACGCAGTATTTT. It yields the protein CASGDRDLTDTQYF.

The chain uses TRBV5-8 and TRBJ1-5, with 8 bases identical to TRBD1. With 4 bases clipped from V and 4 bases from J, the junction kept 7 bases outside the gene matches. The CDR3 is made up of 15 amino acids. Germline values: CDR1 SGHTS, CDR2 YDEGEE. This chain's CDR3 is CASSPGTGENQPQHF. The CDR3 DNA reads TGTGCCAGCAGCCCCGGGACAGGAGAAAATCAGCCCCAGCATTTT.

This chain joins TRBV4-2 and TRBJ1-1; TRBD1 is a possible D gene (5 bases). CDR1 LGHNA and CDR2 YNFKEQ come from the germline V gene. Trimming left V 1 base short and J 1 base short, with 16 bases between. The CDR3 has 17 amino acids. The CDR3, as DNA: TGTGCCAGCAGCCAAGCAACCGCAGGACAACAGAACACTGAAGCTTTCTTT. Its translation: CASSQATAGQQNTEAFF.

This chain joins TRBV27 and TRBJ1-2; TRBD1 agrees at 7 bases. Trimming at V came to 6 bases and at J to 3 bases, leaving 10 bases not matched to a gene. The CDR3 sequence is 15 residues long. Germline V lookup: CDR1 MNHEY, CDR2 SMNVEV (reference sequence). The CDR3 DNA follows: TGTGCCAGCAGAATACACAGGGGAGTCGACTATGGCTACACCTTC. Its protein is CASRIHRGVDYGYTF.

CDR3: CASSLIASGYTF. The DNA of the CDR3 is TGTGCCAGCAGCTTGATAGCCAGCGGCTACACCTTC. V usage is TRBV5-6 and J usage is TRBJ1-2; D is undetermined. Looked up from germline, CDR1 is SGHDT and CDR2 is YYEEEE. The CDR3 runs to 12 residues. V was pared by 1 base and J by 8 bases, with 9 bases between.

The chain links TRBV6-6 to TRBJ1-2, with no clear D. The CDR3 sequence is 13 residues long. The germline V and J ends were trimmed by 2 bases and 5 bases, with 9 bases remaining between them. Germline lookup yields CDR1 MNHNY and CDR2 SVGAGI (reference sequence). This CDR3 reads CASSYREEYGYTF. DNA of the CDR3: TGTGCCAGCAGTTACAGGGAGGAGTATGGCTACACCTTC.

V gene TRBV11-1 combines with J gene TRBJ2-7; TRBD2 is a possible D gene (6 bases). The CDR3 totals 13 residues. The germline gives CDR1 SGHAT, CDR2 FQDESV (reference sequence). Trimming removed 5 bases at V and 2 bases at J, with 10 bases between. CDR3 amino acids: CASSEAGPYEQYF. The CDR3 DNA reads as TGTGCCAGCAGCGAAGCGGGTCCCTACGAGCAGTACTTC.

V is TRBV29-1 and J is TRBJ1-2; D ambiguous. Trimming took off 5 bases at V and 0 bases at J, with 7 bases between the two ends. The CDR3 contains 12 residues. Germline lookup yields CDR1 SQVTM and CDR2 ANQGSEA. This CDR3 is CSVRESNYGYTF. For the CDR3, the DNA is TGCAGCGTTCGAGAGTCTAACTATGGCTACACCTTC.

The chain links TRBV4-2 to TRBJ2-1; no clear D gene. Per the germline V gene, CDR1 is LGHNA and CDR2 is YNFKEQ. The CDR3 is 15 amino acids. The ends were cut back, 0 bases at V and 0 bases at J, with 6 bases in the middle. CDR3 in amino acids: CASSQDMSSYNEQFF. For the CDR3, the DNA is TGTGCCAGCAGCCAAGATATGAGCTCCTACAATGAGCAGTTCTTC.

This chain's CDR3 is CASSQDELLNYGYTF. The CDR3 DNA follows: TGTGCCAGCAGCCAAGATGAACTGCTCAACTATGGCTACACCTTC. The J gene is TRBJ1-2, the V gene TRBV14; D is undetermined. CDR1 and CDR2 (germline): SGHDN, FVKESK. The CDR3 runs to 15 residues. Trimming shortened V by 0 bases and J by 2 bases, and 10 bases separated the two germline ends.

The chain combines TRBV19 with TRBJ2-7; 7 nucleotides agree with TRBD1. The J segment lost 5 bases and the V segment lost 2 bases, leaving 6 bases of the junction unmatched. The CDR3 has 14 residues. CDR1 is LNHDA and CDR2 is SQIVND in the germline V gene (reference sequence). As DNA, the CDR3 is TGTGCCAGTAGTATATCGGGACAGCTTCACGAGCAGTACTTC. It translates to CASSISGQLHEQYF.

The chain uses TRBV27 and TRBJ1-2, with 9 bases lining up with TRBD1. Trimming took 5 bases from V and 3 from J; bases not matched to a gene: 7. The germline CDR1 and CDR2 sequences are MNHEY and SMNVEV (reference sequence). The CDR3 runs 15 residues. The CDR3, as DNA: TGTGCCAGCAGTCCCGGGACAGGGAACGACTATGGCTACACCTTC. It translates to CASSPGTGNDYGYTF.

V is TRBV9 and J is TRBJ2-1; TRBD2 matches at 16 bases. V lost 5 bases to trimming and J lost 7 bases; unmatched junction nucleotides: 6. The CDR3 loop spans 16 amino acids. Germline CDR1 and CDR2: SGDLS and YYNGEE. CDR3 residues: CASSLRGLAGGNEQFF. The DNA of the CDR3 is TGTGCCAGCAGTTTAAGGGGACTAGCGGGAGGGAATGAGCAGTTCTTC.

The rearrangement links TRBV4-1 to TRBJ2-7; 7 bases are shared with TRBD2. The CDR3 totals 15 residues. V lost 6 bases to trimming and J lost 7 bases; unmatched junction nucleotides: 15. Germline lookup yields CDR1 MGHRA and CDR2 YSYEKL. The CDR3 DNA is TGCGCCAGCAGTTCCCCGGGGGGTTCCGTGGGTGAGCAGTACTTC. It specifies CASSSPGGSVGEQYF.

The chain couples TRBV11-3 to TRBJ2-7; D gene uncertain. Germline loops: CDR1 SGHNT, CDR2 YENEEA. This CDR3 has 13 amino acids. Deletions cut 5 bases from V and 3 bases from J, with 11 bases between. CDR3 bases: TGTGCCAGCAGCCCAGCCTCAGGCTACGAGCAGTACTTC. Its protein product is CASSPASGYEQYF.

J is TRBJ1-4 and V is TRBV6-1; tentatively, D is TRBD1 (6 bases). CDR3 length: 14 residues. Trimming left V 6 bases short and J 2 bases short, with 10 bases between. The germline CDR1 and CDR2 sequences are MNHNS and SASEGT. CDR3 region: CASSYRDTNEKLFF. CDR3 nucleotide sequence: TGTGCCAGCAGCTACAGGGATACTAATGAAAAACTGTTTTTT.

This clone was seen just once. This sequence joins TRBV28 and TRBJ1-2, with a weak D call TRBD1 (5 bases). The CDR3 loop spans 11 amino acids. The germline V gene has CDR1 MDHEN and CDR2 SYDVKM. V dropped 6 bases and J dropped 7 bases, with 9 bases sitting between them. The CDR3 nucleotides read TGTGCCAGCAGATCAGGGCGTGGCTACACCTTC. It translates to CASRSGRGYTF.

The J gene is TRBJ1-5, the V gene TRBV19; tentative D call: TRBD1 (6 bases). This CDR3 spans 17 amino acids. CDR1 and CDR2 (germline): LNHDA, SQIVND (reference sequence). Trimming removed 3 bases from V and 1 base from J, with 16 bases in between. The CDR3 is CASSIPRWGLSNQPQHF. For the CDR3, the DNA is TGTGCCAGTAGTATTCCCCGGTGGGGGCTGAGCAATCAGCCCCAGCATTTT.

The genes are TRBV2 and TRBJ1-1, with D unresolved. The CDR3 contains 13 residues. Germline loops: CDR1 SNHLY, CDR2 FYNNEI. Trimming cost V 2 bases and J 1 base, with 5 bases left between them. In DNA form, the CDR3 reads TGTGCCAGCAGTGAAAGCTGGAACACTGAAGCTTTCTTT. Translated, it gives CASSESWNTEAFF.